This TCR beta chain is from a study of regulatory T cells in long-lasting Graves disease. This CDR3 comprises 15 residues. The germline CDR1 and CDR2 sequences are ENHRY and SYGVKD. Losses at the gene ends were 6 bases for V and 2 bases for J; bases not matched to a gene: 1. iRepertoire HTBI primers and Arm-PCR of CDR3 regions built TCR beta libraries. TCRdb called the multiplex PCR reads again in MiXCR, with one record for every CDR3 protein. The sample shows 650,000 to 850,000 distinct CDR3 sequences, 25% to 30% of them seen only once. Time point here: persistent/refractory GD, antithyroid drugs over 5 years with positive TRAb. Preparation of the TCR library used RNA extracted from PBMCs.

The starting material was peripheral blood mononuclear cells (PBMCs), obtained when the disease was refractory, from a patient treated with antithyroid drugs. This TCR derives from a female donor with Graves disease. The V gene is TRBV10-3, the J gene TRBJ2-5, with 15 bases fitting TRBD2. The CDR3 protein is CAIRGTSGRQETQYF. The DNA for the CDR3 is TGTGCCATCAGGGGGACTAGCGGGAGGCAAGAGACCCAGTACTTC.